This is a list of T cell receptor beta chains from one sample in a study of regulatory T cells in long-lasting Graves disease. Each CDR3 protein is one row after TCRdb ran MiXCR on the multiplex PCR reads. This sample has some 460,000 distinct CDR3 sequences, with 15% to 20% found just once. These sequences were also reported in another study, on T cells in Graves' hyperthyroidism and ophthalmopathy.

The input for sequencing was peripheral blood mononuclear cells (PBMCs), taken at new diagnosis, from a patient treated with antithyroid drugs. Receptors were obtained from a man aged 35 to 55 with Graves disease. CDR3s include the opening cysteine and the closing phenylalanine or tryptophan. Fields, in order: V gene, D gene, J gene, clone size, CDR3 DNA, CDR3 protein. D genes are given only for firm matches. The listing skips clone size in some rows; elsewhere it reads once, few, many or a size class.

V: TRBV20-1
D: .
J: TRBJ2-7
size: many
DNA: TGCAGTGCCACGACGGGGTACGAGCAGTACTTC
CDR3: CSATTGYEQYF

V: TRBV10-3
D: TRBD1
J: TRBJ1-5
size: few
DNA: TGTGCCATCAGTGAGTCCCACAGGGGTAGCAATCAGCCCCAGCATTTT
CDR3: CAISESHRGSNQPQHF

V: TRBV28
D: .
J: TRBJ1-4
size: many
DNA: TGTGCCAGCAGTCATCAGAAACCAACTAATGAAAAACTGTTTTTT
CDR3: CASSHQKPTNEKLFF

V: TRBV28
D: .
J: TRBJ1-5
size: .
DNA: TGTGCCAGCAGTTTATTTGGGACACTGTTTAGCAATCAGCCCCAGCATTTT
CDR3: CASSLFGTLFSNQPQHF

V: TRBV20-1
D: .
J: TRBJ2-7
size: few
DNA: TGCAGTGGATCTGACGGAACCTACGAGCAGTACTTC
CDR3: CSGSDGTYEQYF

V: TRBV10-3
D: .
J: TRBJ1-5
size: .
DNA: TGTGCCATCAGTGATCGTGAAAATCAGCCCCAGCATTTT
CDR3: CAISDRENQPQHF

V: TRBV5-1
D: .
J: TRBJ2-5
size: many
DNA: TGCGCCAGCAGCTTGGACGGGGATCCGGAAGAGACCCAGTACTTC
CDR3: CASSLDGDPEETQYF

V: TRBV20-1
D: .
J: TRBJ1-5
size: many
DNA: TGCAGTGCTAGATTGAGTGGGGCCCTCGATCAGCCCCAGCATTTT
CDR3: CSARLSGALDQPQHF

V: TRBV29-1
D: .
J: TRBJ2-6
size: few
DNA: TGCAGCGTTGAAGGGGGTACTGGGGCCAACGTCCTGACTTTC
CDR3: CSVEGGTGANVLTF

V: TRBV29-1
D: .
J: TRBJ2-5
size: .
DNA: TGCAGCGTTGAATACCGGGACATTCTTGGACGGTACCAAGAGACCCAGTACTTC
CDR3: CSVEYRDILGRYQETQYF

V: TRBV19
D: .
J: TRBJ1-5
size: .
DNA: TGTGCCAGTAGTATTGCAGATAGCAATCAGCCCCAGCATTTT
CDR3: CASSIADSNQPQHF

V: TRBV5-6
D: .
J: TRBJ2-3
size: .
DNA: TGTGCCAGCAGCTTGGTTGGCGGGAAGACAGATACGCAGTATTTT
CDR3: CASSLVGGKTDTQYF

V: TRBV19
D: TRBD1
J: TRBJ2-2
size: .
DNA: TGTGCCAGTAGTATCCCGAGGACAGGTAACACCGGGGAGCTGTTTTTT
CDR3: CASSIPRTGNTGELFF

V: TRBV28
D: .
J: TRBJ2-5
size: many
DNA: TGTGCTCTCTCAGGGGGGACTGCCCAAGAGACCCAGTACTTC
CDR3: CALSGGTAQETQYF

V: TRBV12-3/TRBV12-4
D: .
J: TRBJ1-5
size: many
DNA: TGTGCCAGCCAAAGGACAGTAAATCAGCCCCAGCATTTT
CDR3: CASQRTVNQPQHF

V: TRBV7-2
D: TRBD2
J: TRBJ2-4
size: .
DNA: TGTGCCAGCAGCTTAGCGCTAGCGGGAGAAATTCAGTACTTC
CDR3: CASSLALAGEIQYF

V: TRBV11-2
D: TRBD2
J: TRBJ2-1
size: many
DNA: TGTGCCAGCAGCTTAGGATATAGCGGGAGGGCCAGTGAGCAGTTCTTC
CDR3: CASSLGYSGRASEQFF

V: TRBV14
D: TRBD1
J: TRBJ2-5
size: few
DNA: TGTGCCAGCAGCCCCTGGACAGGGGAATACCAAGAGACCCAGTACTTC
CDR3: CASSPWTGEYQETQYF

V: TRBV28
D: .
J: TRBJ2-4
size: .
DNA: TGTGCCAGCAGTTTCCCCTCTTCGGCAGGGAACATTCAGTACTTC
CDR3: CASSFPSSAGNIQYF

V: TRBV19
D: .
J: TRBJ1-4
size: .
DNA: TGTGCCAGTACTGGGGGCAGATCAACTAATGAAAAACTGTTTTTT
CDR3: CASTGGRSTNEKLFF

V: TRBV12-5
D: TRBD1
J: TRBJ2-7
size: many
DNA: TGTGCTAGTGGTTTGGGGCGCACAGGGGCCTACGAGCAGTACTTC
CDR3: CASGLGRTGAYEQYF

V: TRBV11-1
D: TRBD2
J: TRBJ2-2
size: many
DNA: TGTGCCAGCAGCTCACGGACTAGCAGTGCCGGGGAGCTGTTTTTT
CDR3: CASSSRTSSAGELFF

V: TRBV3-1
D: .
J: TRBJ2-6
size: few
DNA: TGTGCCAGCAGCCAAAGGAGACAGCTAGCCGGGGCCAACGTCCTGACTTTC
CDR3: CASSQRRQLAGANVLTF

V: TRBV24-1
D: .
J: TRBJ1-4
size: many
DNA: TGTGCCACCAGTCGATGGGTCCGGGAGGAAAAACTGTTTTTT
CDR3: CATSRWVREEKLFF

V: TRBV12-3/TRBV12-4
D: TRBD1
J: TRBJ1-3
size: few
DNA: TGTGCCAGCAGTTGGGGGACAGGGTCTGGAAACACCATATATTTT
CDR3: CASSWGTGSGNTIYF

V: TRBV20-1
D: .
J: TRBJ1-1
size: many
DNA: TGCAGTGCTAGAGATGCCCGGGAAATGAACACTGAAGCTTTCTTT
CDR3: CSARDAREMNTEAFF

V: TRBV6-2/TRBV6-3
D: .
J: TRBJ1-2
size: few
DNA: TGTGCCAGCAGTCAACAGGGTTTTGGCTACACCTTC
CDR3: CASSQQGFGYTF

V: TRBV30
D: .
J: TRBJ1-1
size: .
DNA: TGTGCCTGGAGTACGGACAGAGAGACTGAAGCTTTCTTT
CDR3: CAWSTDRETEAFF

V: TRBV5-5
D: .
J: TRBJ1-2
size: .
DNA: TGTGCCAGCAGCTTCAAACAGGGACCTAACTATGGCTACACCTTC
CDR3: CASSFKQGPNYGYTF

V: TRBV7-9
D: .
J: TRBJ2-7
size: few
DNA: TGTGCCAGCAGCGAAGGAGGGGGGAACAATTCCTACGAGCAGTACTTC
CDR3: CASSEGGGNNSYEQYF

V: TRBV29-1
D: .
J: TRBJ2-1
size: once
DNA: TGCAGCGGCACTAGCACCGACTCCTACAATGAGCAGTTCTTC
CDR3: CSGTSTDSYNEQFF